This T cell receptor (beta chain) was profiled in a study of CD8 T cells in ankylosing spondylitis. This clonotype was observed many times. The antigen is undetermined. The V gene's germline CDR1 is LGHNA and CDR2 YNFKEQ. J lost 8 bases, V lost 4 bases, and 3 bases had no gene match. CDR3 length: 15 amino acids. Study-wide results and limits: It appeared that ankylosing spondylitis blood was characterized by a TCR beta motif of seven or eight highly homologous variants. Peripheral blood samples showed relatively rare disease-linked clones, and these clones were CD8+.

From the 5' RACE reads, TCRdb called clonotypes with MiXCR, one entry per CDR3 protein. The table records some 840,000 distinct CDR3 sequences, approximately 12% of them present only once. This TCR came from a male donor with ankylosing spondylitis. The chain is built from TRBV4-2 and TRBJ2-2; 14 bases fit TRBD2. The sequenced sample was blood, either unsorted or a sorted T cell fraction (not recorded which). The CDR3 loop is CASSLGLAGAGELFF. In DNA form, the CDR3 reads TGTGCCAGCAGCCTGGGACTAGCGGGAGCTGGGGAGCTGTTTTTT.